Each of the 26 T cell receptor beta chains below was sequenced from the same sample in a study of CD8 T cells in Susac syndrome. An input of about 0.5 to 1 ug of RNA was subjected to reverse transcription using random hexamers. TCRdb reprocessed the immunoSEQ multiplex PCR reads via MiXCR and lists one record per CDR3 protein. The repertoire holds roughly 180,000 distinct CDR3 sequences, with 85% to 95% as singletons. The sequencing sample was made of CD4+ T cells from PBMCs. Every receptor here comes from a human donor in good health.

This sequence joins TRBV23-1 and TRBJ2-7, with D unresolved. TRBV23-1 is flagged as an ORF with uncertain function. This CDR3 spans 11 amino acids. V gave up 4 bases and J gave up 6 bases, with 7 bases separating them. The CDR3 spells CASSRWVEQYF. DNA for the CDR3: TGCGCCAGCAGTCGCTGGGTCGAGCAGTACTTC.

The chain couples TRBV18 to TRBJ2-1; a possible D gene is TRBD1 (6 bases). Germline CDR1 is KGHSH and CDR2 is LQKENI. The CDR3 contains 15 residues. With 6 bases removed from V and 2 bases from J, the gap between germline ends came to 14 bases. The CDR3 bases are TGTGCCAGCTCTCTAACGGGACAACCCTACAATGAGCAGTTCTTC. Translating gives CASSLTGQPYNEQFF.

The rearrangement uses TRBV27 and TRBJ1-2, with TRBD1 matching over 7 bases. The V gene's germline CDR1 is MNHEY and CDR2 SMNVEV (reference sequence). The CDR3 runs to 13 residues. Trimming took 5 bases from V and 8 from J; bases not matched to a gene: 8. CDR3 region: CASSADRVRGYTF. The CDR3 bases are TGTGCCAGCAGTGCCGACAGGGTGAGAGGCTACACCTTC.

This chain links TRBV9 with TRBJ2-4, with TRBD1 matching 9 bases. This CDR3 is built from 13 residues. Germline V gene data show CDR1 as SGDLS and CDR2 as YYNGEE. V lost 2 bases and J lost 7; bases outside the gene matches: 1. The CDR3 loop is CASSVGQGNIQYF. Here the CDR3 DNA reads TGTGCCAGCAGCGTTGGACAGGGGAACATTCAGTACTTC. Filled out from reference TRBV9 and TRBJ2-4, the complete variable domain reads DSGVTQTPKHLITATGQRVTLRCSPRSGDLSVYWYQQSLDQGLQFLIQYYNGEERAKGNILERFSAQQFPDLHSELNLSSLELGDSALYFCASSVGQGNIQYFGAGTRLSVL.

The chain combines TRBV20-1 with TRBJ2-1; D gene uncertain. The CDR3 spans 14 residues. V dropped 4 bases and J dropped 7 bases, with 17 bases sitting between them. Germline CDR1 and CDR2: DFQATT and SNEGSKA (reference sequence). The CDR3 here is CSAILPATNNEQFF. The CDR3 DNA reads TGCAGTGCTATATTACCGGCGACGAATAATGAGCAGTTCTTC.

CDR3 residues: CATSDAGIYGYTF. CDR3 DNA: TGTGCCACCAGTGATGCGGGAATCTATGGCTACACCTTC. J is TRBJ1-2 and V is TRBV24-1; D remains ambiguous. Trimming cost V 3 bases and J 4 bases, with 8 bases left between them. This CDR3 has 13 residues. Germline CDR1 is KGHDR and CDR2 is SFDVKD.

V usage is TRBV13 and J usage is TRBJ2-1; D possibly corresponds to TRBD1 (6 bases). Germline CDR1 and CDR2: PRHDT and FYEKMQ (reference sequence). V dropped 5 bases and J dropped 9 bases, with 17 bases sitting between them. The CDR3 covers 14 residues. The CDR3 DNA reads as TGTGCCAGCAGCCCAGAGACAGGTTACGGTGAGCAGTTCTTC. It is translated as CASSPETGYGEQFF. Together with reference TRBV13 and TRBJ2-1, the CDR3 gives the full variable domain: AAGVIQSPRHLIKEKRETATLKCYPIPRHDTVYWYQQGPGQDPQFLISFYEKMQSDKGSIPDRFSAQQFSDYHSELNMSSLELGDSALYFCASSPETGYGEQFFGPGTRLTVL.

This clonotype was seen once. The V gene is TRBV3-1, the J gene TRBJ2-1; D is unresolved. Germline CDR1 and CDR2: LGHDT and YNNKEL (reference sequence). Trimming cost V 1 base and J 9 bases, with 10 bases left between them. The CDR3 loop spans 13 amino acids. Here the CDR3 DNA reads TGTGCCAGCAGCCAAGTACCAGGCAGTGAGCAGTTCTTC. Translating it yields CASSQVPGSEQFF.

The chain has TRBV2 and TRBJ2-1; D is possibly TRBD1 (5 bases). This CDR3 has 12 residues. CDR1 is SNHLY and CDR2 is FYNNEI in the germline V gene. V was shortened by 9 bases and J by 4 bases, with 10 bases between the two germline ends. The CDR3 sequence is CASDRVYNEQFF. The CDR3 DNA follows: TGTGCCAGTGACAGAGTTTACAATGAGCAGTTCTTC.

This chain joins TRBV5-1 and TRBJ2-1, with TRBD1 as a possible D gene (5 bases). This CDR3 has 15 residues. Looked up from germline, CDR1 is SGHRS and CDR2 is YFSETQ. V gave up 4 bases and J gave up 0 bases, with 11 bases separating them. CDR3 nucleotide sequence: TGCGCCAGCAGCACCGACAGTTCCTCCTACAATGAGCAGTTCTTC. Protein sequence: CASSTDSSSYNEQFF.

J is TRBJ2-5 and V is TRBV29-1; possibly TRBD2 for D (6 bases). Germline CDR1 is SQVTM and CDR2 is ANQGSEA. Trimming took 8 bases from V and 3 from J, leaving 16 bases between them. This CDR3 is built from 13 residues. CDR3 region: CSSGGIAEETQYF. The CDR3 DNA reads TGCAGCTCTGGGGGAATAGCGGAAGAGACCCAGTACTTC.

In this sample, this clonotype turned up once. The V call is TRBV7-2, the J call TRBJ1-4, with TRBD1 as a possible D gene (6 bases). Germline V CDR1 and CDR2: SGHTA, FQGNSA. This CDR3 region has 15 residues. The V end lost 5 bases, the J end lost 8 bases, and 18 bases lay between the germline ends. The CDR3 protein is CASSVGGAQKEKLFF. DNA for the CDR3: TGTGCCAGCAGCGTCGGGGGGGCGCAGAAGGAAAAACTGTTTTTT.

CDR3 protein: CAWSPGLGYYEQYF. The CDR3 nucleotides are TGTGCCTGGAGTCCGGGACTAGGCTACTACGAGCAGTACTTC. The chain links TRBV30 to TRBJ2-7; 8 nucleotides line up with TRBD2. Trimming removed 2 bases from V and 3 bases from J; junction bases left unmatched: 6. The CDR3 consists of 14 residues. Germline CDR1 is GTSNPN and CDR2 is SVGIG (reference sequence).

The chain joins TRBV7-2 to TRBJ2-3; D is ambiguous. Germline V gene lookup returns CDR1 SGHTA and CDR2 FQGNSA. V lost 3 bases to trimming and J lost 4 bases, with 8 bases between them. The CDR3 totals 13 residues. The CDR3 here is CASSLALADTQYF. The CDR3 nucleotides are TGTGCCAGCAGCTTGGCCCTGGCAGATACGCAGTATTTT.

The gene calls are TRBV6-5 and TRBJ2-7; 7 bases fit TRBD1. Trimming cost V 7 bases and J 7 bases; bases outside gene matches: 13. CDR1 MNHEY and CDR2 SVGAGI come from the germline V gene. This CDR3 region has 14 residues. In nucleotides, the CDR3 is TGTGCCAGCACCCCACTCGGGACAGACCAAGAGCAGTACTTC. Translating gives CASTPLGTDQEQYF.

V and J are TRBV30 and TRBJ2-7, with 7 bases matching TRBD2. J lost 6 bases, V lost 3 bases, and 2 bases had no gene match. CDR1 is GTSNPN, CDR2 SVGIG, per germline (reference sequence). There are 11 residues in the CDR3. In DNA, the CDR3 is TGTGCCTGGAGACGCGGGAGCGAGCAGTACTTC. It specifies CAWRRGSEQYF.

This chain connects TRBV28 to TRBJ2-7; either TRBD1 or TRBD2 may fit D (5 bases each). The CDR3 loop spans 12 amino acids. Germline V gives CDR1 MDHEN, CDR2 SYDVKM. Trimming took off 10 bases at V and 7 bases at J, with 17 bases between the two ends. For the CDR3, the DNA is TGTGCCACTAAAGAGGGGTTGGGGGAGCAGTACTTC. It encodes CATKEGLGEQYF.

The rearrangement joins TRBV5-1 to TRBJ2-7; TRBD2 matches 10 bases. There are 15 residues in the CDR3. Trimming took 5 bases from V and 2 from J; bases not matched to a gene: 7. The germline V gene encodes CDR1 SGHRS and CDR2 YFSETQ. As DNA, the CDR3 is TGCGCCAGCAGAGAGGGACTAGCGTGGACCTACGAGCAGTACTTC. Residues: CASREGLAWTYEQYF.

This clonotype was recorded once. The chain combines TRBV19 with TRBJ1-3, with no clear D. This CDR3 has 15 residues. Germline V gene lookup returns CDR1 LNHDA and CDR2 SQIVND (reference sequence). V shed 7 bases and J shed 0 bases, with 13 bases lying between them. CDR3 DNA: TGTGCCAGTACCTTCCTGCCGAGCTCTGGAAACACCATATATTTT. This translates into CASTFLPSSGNTIYF.

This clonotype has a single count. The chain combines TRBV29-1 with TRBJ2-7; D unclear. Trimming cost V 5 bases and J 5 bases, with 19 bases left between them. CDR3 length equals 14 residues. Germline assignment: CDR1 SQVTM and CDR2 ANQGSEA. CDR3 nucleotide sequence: TGCAGCGTTACTGCAGGCCGGGTACGGAACGAGCAGTACTTC. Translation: CSVTAGRVRNEQYF.

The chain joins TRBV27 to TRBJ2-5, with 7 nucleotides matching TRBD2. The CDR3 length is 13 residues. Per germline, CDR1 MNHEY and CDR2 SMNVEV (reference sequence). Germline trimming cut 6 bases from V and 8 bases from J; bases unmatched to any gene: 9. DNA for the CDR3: TGTGCCAGCAGCTGGACTAGTGGGGATACCCAGTACTTC. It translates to CASSWTSGDTQYF.

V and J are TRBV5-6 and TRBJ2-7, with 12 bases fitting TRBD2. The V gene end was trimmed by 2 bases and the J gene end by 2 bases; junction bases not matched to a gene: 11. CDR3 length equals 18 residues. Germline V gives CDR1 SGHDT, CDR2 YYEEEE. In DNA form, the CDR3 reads TGTGCCAGCAGCTTCAAACTGGCCGGACTAGCGGGAACCTACGAGCAGTACTTC. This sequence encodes CASSFKLAGLAGTYEQYF.

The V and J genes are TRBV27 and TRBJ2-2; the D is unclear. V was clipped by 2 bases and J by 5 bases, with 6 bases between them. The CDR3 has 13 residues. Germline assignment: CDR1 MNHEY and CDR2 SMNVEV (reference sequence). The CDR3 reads CASSLELTGELFF. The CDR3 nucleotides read TGTGCCAGCAGTTTAGAACTGACCGGGGAGCTGTTTTTT.

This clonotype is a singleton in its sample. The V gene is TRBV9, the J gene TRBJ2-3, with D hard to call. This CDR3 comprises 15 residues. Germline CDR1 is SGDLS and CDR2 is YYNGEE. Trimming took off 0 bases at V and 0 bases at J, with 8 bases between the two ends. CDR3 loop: CASSVGVGSTDTQYF. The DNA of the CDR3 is TGTGCCAGCAGCGTAGGTGTAGGTAGCACAGATACGCAGTATTTT.

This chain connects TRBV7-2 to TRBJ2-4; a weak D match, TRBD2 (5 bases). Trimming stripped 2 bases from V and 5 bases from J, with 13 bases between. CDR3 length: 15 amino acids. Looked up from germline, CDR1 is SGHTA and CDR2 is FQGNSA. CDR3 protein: CASSLNGKSENIQYF. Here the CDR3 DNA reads TGTGCCAGCAGCTTAAACGGGAAGTCTGAAAACATTCAGTACTTC.

The CDR3 sequence: CATSDLATQYF. The CDR3 DNA reads as TGTGCCACCAGTGATTTGGCTACGCAGTATTTT. The V gene is TRBV24-1, the J gene TRBJ2-3; D is uncertain. Trimming took off 0 bases at V and 8 bases at J, with 2 bases between the two ends. Germline CDR1 reads KGHDR; CDR2 reads SFDVKD. The CDR3 is 11 residues long.